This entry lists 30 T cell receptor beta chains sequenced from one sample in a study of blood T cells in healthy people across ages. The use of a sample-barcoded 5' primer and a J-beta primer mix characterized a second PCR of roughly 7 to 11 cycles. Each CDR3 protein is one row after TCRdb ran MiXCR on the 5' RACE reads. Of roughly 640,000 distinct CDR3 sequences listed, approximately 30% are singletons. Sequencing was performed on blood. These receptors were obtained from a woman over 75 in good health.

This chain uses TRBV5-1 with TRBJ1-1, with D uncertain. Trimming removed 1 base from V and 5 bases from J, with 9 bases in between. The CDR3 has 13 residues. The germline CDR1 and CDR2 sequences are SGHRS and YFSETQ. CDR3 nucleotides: TGCGCCAGCAGCTTGATTGGCGGGACTGAAGCTTTCTTT. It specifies CASSLIGGTEAFF. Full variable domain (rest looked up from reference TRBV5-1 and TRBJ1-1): KAGVTQTPRYLIKTRGQQVTLSCSPISGHRSVSWYQQTPGQGLQFLFEYFSETQRNKGNFPGRFSGRQFSNSRSEMNVSTLELGDSALYLCASSLIGGTEAFFGQGTRLTVV.

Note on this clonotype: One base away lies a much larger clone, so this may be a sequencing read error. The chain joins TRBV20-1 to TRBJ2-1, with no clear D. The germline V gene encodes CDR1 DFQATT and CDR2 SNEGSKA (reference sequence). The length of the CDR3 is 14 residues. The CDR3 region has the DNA TGCGGTGCCGCCCGACTGAACATACCCAATGAGCAGTTCTTC. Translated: CGAARLNIPNEQFF.

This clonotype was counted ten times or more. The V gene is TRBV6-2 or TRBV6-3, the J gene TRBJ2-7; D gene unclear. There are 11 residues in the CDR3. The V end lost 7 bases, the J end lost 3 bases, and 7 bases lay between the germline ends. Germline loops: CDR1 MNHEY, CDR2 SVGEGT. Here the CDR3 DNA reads TGTGCCAGCACTGGATACTACGAGCAGTACTTC. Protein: CASTGYYEQYF.

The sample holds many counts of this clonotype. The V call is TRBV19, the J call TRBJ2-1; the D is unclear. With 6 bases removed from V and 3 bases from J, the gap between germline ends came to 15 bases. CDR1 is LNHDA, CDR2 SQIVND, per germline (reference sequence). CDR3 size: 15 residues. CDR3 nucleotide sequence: TGTGCCAGTAGCCTTGGAGCAGGCGACTACAATGAGCAGTTCTTC. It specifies CASSLGAGDYNEQFF. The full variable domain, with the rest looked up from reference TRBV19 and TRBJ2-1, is DGGITQSPKYLFRKEGQNVTLSCEQNLNHDAMYWYRQDPGQGLRLIYYSQIVNDFQKGDIAEGYSVSREKKESFPLTVTSAQKNPTAFYLCASSLGAGDYNEQFFGPGTRLTVL.

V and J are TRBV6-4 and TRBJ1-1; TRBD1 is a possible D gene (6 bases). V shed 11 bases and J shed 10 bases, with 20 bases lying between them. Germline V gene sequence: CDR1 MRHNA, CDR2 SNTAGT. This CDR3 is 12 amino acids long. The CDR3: CAAWGQLDGAFF. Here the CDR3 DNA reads TGTGCCGCCTGGGGACAACTCGATGGAGCTTTCTTT.

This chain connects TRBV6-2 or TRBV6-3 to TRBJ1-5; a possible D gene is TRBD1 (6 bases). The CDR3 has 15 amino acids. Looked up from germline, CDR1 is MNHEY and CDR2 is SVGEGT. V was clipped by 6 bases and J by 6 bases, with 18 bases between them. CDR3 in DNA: TGTGCCAGCAGCGACGGGGGGGCGGGCAGTCAGCCCCAGCATTTT. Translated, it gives CASSDGGAGSQPQHF.

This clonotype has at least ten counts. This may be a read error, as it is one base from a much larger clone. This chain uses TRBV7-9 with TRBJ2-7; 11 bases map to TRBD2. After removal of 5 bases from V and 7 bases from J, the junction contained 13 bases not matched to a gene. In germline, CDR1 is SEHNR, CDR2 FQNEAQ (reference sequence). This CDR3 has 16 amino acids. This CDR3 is CASSPALAGGYNEQYF. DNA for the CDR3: TGTGCCAGCAGCCCAGCCCTAGCGGGGGGTTACAATGAGCAGTACTTC.

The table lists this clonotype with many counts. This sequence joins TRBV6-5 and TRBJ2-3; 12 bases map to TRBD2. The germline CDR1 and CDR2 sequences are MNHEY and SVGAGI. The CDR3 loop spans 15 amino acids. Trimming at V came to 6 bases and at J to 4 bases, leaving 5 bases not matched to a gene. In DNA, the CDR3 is TGTGCCAGCAGGACTAGCGGGGGCCAAGCAGATACGCAGTATTTT. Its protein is CASRTSGGQADTQYF.

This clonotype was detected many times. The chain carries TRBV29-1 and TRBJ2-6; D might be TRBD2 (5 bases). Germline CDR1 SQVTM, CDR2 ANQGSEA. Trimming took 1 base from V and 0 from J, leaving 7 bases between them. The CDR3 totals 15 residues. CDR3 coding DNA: TGCAGCGTTGAAGGAGGGAGCTCTGGGGCCAACGTCCTGACTTTC. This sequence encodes CSVEGGSSGANVLTF.

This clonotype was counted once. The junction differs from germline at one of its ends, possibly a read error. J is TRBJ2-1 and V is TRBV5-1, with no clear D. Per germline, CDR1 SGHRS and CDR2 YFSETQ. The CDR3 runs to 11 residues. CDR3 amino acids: CANSSEETQFF. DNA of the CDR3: TGCGCCAACAGCTCCGAAGAGACCCAGTTCTTC.

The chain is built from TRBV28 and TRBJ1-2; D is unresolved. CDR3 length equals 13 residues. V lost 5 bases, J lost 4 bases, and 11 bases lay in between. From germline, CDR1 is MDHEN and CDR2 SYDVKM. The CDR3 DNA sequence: TGTGCCAGCAGTAGCAGCGGGGTCTATGGCTACACCTTC. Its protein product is CASSSSGVYGYTF.

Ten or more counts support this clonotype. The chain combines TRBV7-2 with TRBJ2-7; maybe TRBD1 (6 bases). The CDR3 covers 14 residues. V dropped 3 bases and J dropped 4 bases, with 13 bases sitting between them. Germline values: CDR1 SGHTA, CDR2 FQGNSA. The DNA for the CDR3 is TGTGCCAGCAGCTTTCTGGGGGCAAGTTACGAGCAGTACTTC. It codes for CASSFLGASYEQYF.

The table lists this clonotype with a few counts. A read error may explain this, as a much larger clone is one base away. CDR3 loop: CASGGLAGNEQYF. CDR3 DNA sequence: TGTGCCAGCGGGGGACTAGCGGGCAATGAGCAGTACTTC. V and J are TRBV5-5 and TRBJ2-1, with 12 bases matching TRBD2. The J call may not be correct, given that the DNA end is closer to TRBJ2-7. The CDR3 is 13 amino acids. CDR1 is SGHKS and CDR2 is YYEKEE in the germline V gene (reference sequence).

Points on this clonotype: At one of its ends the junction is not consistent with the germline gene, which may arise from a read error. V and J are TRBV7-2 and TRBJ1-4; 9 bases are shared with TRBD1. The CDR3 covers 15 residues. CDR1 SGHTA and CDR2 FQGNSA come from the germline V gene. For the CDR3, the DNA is TGTGCCAGCAGCTCACAACAGGGGGCACGCGAAAAACCGTTTTTT. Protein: CASSSQQGAREKPFF.

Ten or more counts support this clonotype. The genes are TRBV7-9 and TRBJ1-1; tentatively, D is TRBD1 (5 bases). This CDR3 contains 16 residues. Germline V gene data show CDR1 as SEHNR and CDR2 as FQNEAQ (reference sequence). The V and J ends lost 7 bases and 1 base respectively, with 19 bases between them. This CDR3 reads CASTEWGVDTNTEAFF. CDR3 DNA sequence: TGTGCCAGCACCGAATGGGGAGTGGACACGAACACTGAAGCTTTCTTT.

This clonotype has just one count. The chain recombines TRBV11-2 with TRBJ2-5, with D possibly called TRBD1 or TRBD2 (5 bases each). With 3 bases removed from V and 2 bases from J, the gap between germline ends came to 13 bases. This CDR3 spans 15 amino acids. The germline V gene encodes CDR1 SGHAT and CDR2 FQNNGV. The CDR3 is CASSLIRGLQETQYF. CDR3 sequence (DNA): TGTGCCAGCAGCTTGATTCGGGGCCTTCAAGAGACCCAGTACTTC.

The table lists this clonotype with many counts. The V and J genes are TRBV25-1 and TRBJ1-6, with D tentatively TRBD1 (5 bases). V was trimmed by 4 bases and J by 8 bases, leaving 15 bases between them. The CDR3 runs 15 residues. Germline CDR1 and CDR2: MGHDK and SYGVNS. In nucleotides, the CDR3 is TGTGCCAGCAGTGCCCACGGGACTCGGTATTCACCCCTCCACTTT. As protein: CASSAHGTRYSPLHF.

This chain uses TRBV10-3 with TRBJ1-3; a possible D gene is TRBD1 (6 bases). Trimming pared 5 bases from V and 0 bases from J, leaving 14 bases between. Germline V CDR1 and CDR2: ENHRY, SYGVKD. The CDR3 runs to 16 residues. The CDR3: CAISPRGGSSGNTIYF. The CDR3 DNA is TGTGCCATCAGTCCCAGGGGAGGGTCCTCTGGAAACACCATATATTTT.

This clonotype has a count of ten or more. CDR3 protein: CASTTRLAGAQIYNEQFF. CDR3 in DNA: TGTGCCAGCACCACGAGGCTAGCGGGGGCCCAAATCTACAATGAGCAGTTCTTC. The rearrangement links TRBV6-2 or TRBV6-3 to TRBJ2-1; 10 bases match TRBD2. Trimming cost V 7 bases and J 3 bases; bases outside gene matches: 15. The germline V gene encodes CDR1 MNHEY and CDR2 SVGEGT. This CDR3 has 18 residues.

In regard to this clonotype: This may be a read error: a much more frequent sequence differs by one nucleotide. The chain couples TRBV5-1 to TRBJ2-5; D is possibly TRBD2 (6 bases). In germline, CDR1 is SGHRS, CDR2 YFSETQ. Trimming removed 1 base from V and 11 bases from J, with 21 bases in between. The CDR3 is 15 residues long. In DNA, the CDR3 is TGCGCCAGCAGCTTGAGGCGCGGGGCCTACAATGAGCAGTACTTC. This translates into CASSLRRGAYNEQYF. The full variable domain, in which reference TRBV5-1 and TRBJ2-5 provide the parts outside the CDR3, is KAGVTQTPRYLIKTRGQQVTLSCSPISGHRSVSWYQQTPGQGLQFLFEYFSETQRNKGNFPGRFSGRQFSNSRSEMNVSTLELGDSALYLCASSLRRGAYNEQYFGPGTRLLVL.

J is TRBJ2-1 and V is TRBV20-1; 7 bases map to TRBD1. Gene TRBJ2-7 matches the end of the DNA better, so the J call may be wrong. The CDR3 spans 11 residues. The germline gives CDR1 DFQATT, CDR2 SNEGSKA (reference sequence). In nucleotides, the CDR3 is TGCAGTGCTAGCTCAGGGGGCGAGCAGTACTTC. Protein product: CSASSGGEQYF.

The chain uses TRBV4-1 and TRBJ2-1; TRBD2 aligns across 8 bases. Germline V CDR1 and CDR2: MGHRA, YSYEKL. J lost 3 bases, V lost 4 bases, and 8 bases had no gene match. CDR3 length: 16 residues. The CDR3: CASSRTGLAVYNEQFF. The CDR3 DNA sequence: TGCGCCAGCAGCCGAACCGGACTAGCAGTCTACAATGAGCAGTTCTTC.

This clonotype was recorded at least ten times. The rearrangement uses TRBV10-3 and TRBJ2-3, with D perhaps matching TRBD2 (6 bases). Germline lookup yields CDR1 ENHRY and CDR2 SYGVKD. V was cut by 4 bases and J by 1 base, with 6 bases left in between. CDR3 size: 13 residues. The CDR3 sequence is CAISGGGTDTQYF. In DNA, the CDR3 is TGTGCCATCAGTGGGGGGGGCACAGATACGCAGTATTTT.

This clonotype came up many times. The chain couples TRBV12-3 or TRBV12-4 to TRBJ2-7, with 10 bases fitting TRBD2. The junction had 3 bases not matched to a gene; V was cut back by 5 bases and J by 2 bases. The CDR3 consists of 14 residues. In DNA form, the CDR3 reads TGTGCCAGCAGTCTTACTAGCGGGACCTACGAGCAGTACTTC. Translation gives CASSLTSGTYEQYF.

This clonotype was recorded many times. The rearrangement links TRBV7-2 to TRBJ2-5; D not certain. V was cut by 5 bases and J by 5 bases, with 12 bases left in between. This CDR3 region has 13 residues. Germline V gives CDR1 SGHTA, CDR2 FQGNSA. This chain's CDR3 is CASSPLMGETQYF. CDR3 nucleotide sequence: TGTGCCAGCAGCCCCCTTATGGGGGAGACCCAGTACTTC.

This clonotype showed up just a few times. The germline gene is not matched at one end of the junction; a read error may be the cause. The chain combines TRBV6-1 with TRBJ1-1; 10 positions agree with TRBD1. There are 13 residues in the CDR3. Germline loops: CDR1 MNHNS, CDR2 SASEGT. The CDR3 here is CASRRDRGTGAFF. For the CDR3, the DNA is TGTGCCAGCAGGAGGGACAGGGGAACTGGAGCTTTCTTT.

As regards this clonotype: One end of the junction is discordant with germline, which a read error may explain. The CDR3, as DNA: TGTGCCAGCAGCCACGGGACGGGGACCCACTTC. Translating it yields CASSHGTGTHF. This chain links TRBV6-5 with TRBJ2-5; TRBD1 or TRBD2 may be the D gene (5 bases each). There are 11 residues in the CDR3. Germline assignment: CDR1 MNHEY and CDR2 SVGAGI.

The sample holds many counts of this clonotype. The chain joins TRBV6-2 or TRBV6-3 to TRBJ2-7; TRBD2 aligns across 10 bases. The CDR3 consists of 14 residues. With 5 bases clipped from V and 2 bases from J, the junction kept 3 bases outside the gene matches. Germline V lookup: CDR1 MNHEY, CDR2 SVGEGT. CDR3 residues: CASSTSGIAYEQYF. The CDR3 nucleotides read TGTGCCAGCAGTACTAGCGGGATAGCCTACGAGCAGTACTTC.

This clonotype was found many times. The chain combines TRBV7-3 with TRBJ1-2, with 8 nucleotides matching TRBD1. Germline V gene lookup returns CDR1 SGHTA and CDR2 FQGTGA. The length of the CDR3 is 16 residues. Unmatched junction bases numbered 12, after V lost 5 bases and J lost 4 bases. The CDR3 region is CASSVNQGALGYGYTF. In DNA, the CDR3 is TGTGCCAGCAGCGTGAACCAGGGGGCGCTTGGCTATGGCTACACCTTC.

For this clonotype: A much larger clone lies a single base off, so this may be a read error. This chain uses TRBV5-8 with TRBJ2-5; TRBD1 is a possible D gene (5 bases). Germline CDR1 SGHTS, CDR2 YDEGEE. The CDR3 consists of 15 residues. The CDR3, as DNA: TGTGTCAGCAGCTTGGGGCGCCGGTACCAAGAGACCCAGTACTTC. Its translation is CVSSLGRRYQETQYF. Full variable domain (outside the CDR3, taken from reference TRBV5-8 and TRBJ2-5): EAGVTQSPTHLIKTRGQQATLRCSPISGHTSVYWYQQALGLGLQFLLWYDEGEERNRGNFPPRFSGRQFPNYSSELNVNALELEDSALYLCVSSLGRRYQETQYFGPGTRLLVL.